This T cell receptor beta chain was obtained from a study of cytomegalovirus exposure and HLA in healthy donors. General study results and limits: Later on, an analysis showed TCR association rates differing by HLA locus, with DRB1 the most and HLA-C the fewest.

The study sampled nominally healthy donors, though unrecorded immune exposures were likely. Germline trimming cut 4 bases from V and 6 bases from J; bases unmatched to any gene: 8. The germline V gene has CDR1 SGDLS and CDR2 YYNGEE. CDR3 length: 15 amino acids. This clone was found a few times. Its cognate antigen is unknown. The PCR made use of 60 Vbeta and 13 Jbeta primers. The table came from immunoSEQ multiplex PCR; TCRdb's copy has only in-frame clones and leaves some out. The sample includes about 160,000 clones, 85% of them seen just once. The chain carries TRBV9 and TRBJ2-7; the match to TRBD2 covers 12 bases. The clonotype originates from a man between 18 and 29 years old in good health and CMV-seropositive. The sequenced material came from PBMCs. The CDR3 protein is CASSPRTSGAGEQYF. In DNA form, the CDR3 reads TGTGCCAGCAGCCCACGGACTAGCGGGGCGGGCGAGCAGTACTTC.